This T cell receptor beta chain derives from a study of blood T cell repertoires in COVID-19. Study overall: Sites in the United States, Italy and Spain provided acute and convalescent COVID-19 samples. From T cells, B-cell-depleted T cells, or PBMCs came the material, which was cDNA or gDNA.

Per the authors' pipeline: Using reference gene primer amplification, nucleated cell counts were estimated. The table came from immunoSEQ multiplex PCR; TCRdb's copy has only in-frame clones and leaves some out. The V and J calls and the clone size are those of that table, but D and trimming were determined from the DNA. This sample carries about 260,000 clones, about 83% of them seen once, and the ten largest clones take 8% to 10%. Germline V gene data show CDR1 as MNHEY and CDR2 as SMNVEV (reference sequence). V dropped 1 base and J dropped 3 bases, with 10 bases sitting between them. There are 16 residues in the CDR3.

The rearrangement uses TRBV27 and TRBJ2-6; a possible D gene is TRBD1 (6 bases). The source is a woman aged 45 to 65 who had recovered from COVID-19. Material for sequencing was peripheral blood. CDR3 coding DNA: TGTGCCAGCAGTTTATTACAGGGAAGTGGGGCCAACGTCCTGACTTTC. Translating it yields CASSLLQGSGANVLTF.